These T cell receptor beta chains were read from a single sample in a study of blood T cell repertoires in COVID-19. Measured with immunoSEQ multiplex PCR; TCRdb has only the in-frame clones, and not every one. The table records 380,000 or so clones, 70% to 90% of them present only once. Sequenced sample: peripheral blood. The receptors here all came from a middle-aged man with acute or convalescent COVID-19. The CDR3 runs from the conserved cysteine through the conserved F or W. A D gene is named only where the DNA matches it firmly. Rows may omit the clone size; those that give it use once, few, many or a size class.

>TRBV30|.|TRBD1|TRBJ1-6
TGTGCCTGGAGGGCATTAACAGGGGGTGGGTCACCCCTCCACTTT
CAWRALTGGGSPLHF
>TRBV5-6|.|TRBD2|TRBJ2-1
TGTGCCAGCAGCTCACTAGCGGCATCTTACAATAAGCAGTTCTTC
CASSSLAASYNKQFF
>TRBV6-5|.|.|TRBJ1-1
TGTGCCAGCCCCCCCCCACAGGGCGCGAACACTGAAGCTTTCTTT
CASPPPQGANTEAFF
>TRBV7-2|.|.|TRBJ2-1
TGTGCCAGCAGCCTCGGACTGTACAATGAGCAGTTCTTC
CASSLGLYNEQFF
>TRBV28|few|.|TRBJ1-1
TGTGCCAGCAGAAATAACAGGGAGAGCACTGAAGCTTTCTTT
CASRNNRESTEAFF
>TRBV5-1|.|TRBD2|TRBJ2-2
TGCGCCAGCAGCTTTTCTATAGCGGGGGGCCCCGGGGAGCTGTTTTTT
CASSFSIAGGPGELFF
>TRBV28|few|.|TRBJ2-5
TGTGCCAGCAGTTTATACCTGGGGGCTCGGCGAGAGACCCAGTACTTC
CASSLYLGARRETQYF
>TRBV28|once|.|TRBJ1-4
TGTGCCAGCAGTTTGGTACAGGGTCGAGAAAAACTGTTTTTT
CASSLVQGREKLFF
>TRBV27|few|.|TRBJ2-7
TGTGCCAGCAGTTTTGGACACAGTTACGAGCAGTACTTC
CASSFGHSYEQYF
>TRBV29-1|.|TRBD1|TRBJ1-1
TGCAGCGTTGAAGTCAGGGGGGATACTGAAGCTTTCTTT
CSVEVRGDTEAFF
>TRBV21-1|.|.|TRBJ2-7
TGTGCCAGCAGCAAACAGACAGGGGAGGGCTACGAGCAGTACTTC
CASSKQTGEGYEQYF
>TRBV10-3|.|.|TRBJ1-6
TGTGCCATCAGTGAAGGGGTCGGTGGAGATTCACCCCTCCACTTT
CAISEGVGGDSPLHF
>TRBV7-9|.|.|TRBJ1-2
TGTGCCAGCAGCTTATCCGCCAGGGCTGCGGACTATGGCTACACCTTC
CASSLSARAADYGYTF
>TRBV6-5|once|.|TRBJ1-1
TGTGCCAGCAGTTACGCAAAAAGAGGGGGAACTGAAGCTTTCTTT
CASSYAKRGGTEAFF
>TRBV29-1|.|.|TRBJ1-2
TGCAGCGTTGGGGGAGGTGGAGGCTACACCTTC
CSVGGGGGYTF
>TRBV7-2|.|TRBD1|TRBJ1-5
TGTGCCAGCAGCTCAACAGGGGGACAGCCCCAGCATTTT
CASSSTGGQPQHF
>TRBV6-5|.|.|TRBJ1-2
TGTGCCAGCAGTTACCGCCGCAGGGGCGATGGCTACACCTTC
CASSYRRRGDGYTF
>TRBV30|.|.|TRBJ1-1
TGTGCCTGGAGTTTAAACACTGAAGCTTTCTTT
CAWSLNTEAFF
>TRBV27|.|TRBD2|TRBJ2-2
TGTGCCAGCAGCCTAGTAGCGGGAGGGTCCGGGGAGCTGTTTTTT
CASSLVAGGSGELFF
>TRBV7-2|.|TRBD1|TRBJ2-5
TGTGCCAGCAGCTTAGGACGGACAGGGGTTTCGGAGACCCAGTACTTC
CASSLGRTGVSETQYF
>TRBV24-1|.|TRBD1|TRBJ1-1
TGTGCCACCAGTGTCAGTCAACCGGGACAGCGGAACACTGAAGCTTTCTTT
CATSVSQPGQRNTEAFF
>TRBV29-1|.|.|TRBJ2-1
TGCAGCGTTGACCCCCCCGGTGAGCAGTTCTTC
CSVDPPGEQFF
>TRBV7-2|.|TRBD2|TRBJ2-1
TGTGCCAGCAGCTTAGAAGTAGCGGGCAATGAGCAGTTCTTC
CASSLEVAGNEQFF
>TRBV29-1|.|.|TRBJ1-2
TGCAGCGTTGAAACAGATAACTATGGCTACACCTTC
CSVETDNYGYTF
>TRBV5-1|.|TRBD2|TRBJ2-7
TGCGCCAGCAGCCGACCTAGCGGGAGCTACGAGCAGTACTTC
CASSRPSGSYEQYF
>TRBV29-1|.|.|TRBJ2-5
TGCAGCGTTGACGGGGATTCGAGAGAGACCCAGTACTTC
CSVDGDSRETQYF
>TRBV28|.|TRBD1|TRBJ2-6
TGTGCCAGCAGTTTAACCGGGACAGGGGTCCCTGGGGCCAACGTCCTGACTTTC
CASSLTGTGVPGANVLTF
>TRBV19|.|TRBD1|TRBJ2-5
TGTGCCAGTAGTATTCGTCTTACAGGGGGCCGGCAAGAGACCCAGTACTTC
CASSIRLTGGRQETQYF
>TRBV27|.|.|TRBJ1-5
TGTGCCAGCAGTTTCAGAGGGCCCAATCAGCCCCAGCATTTT
CASSFRGPNQPQHF
>TRBV19|few|.|TRBJ1-6
TGTGCCAGTAGGTCGGCGACGGGATCCTATAATTCACCCCTCCACTTT
CASRSATGSYNSPLHF
>TRBV12-3/TRBV12-4|.|TRBD2|TRBJ2-7
TGTGCCAGCACCCCGGGACTAGTCTTCGAGCAGTACTTC
CASTPGLVFEQYF
>TRBV6-5|.|TRBD1|TRBJ2-2
TGTGCCAGCAGTTATCCGGGACAGGGATCCACCGGGGAGCTGTTTTTT
CASSYPGQGSTGELFF
>TRBV11-2|once|.|TRBJ2-3
TGTGCCAGCTGGCCAGGCGGCACAGATACGCAGTATTTT
CASWPGGTDTQYF
>TRBV7-2|once|.|TRBJ1-1
TGTGCCAGCAGCTTAACAGGGAGCACTGAAGCTTTCTTT
CASSLTGSTEAFF
>TRBV19|.|.|TRBJ2-2
TGTGCCAGTAGTATAGCAGGGTTGGACACCGGGGAGCTGTTTTTT
CASSIAGLDTGELFF
>TRBV5-4|.|TRBD2|TRBJ2-1
TGTGCCAGCACCACGGGACTAGCGGGAGGGCCCGGGAATGAGCAGTTCTTC
CASTTGLAGGPGNEQFF
>TRBV5-5|.|TRBD1|TRBJ1-4
TGTGCCAGCAGCTCCGGGACAGGGGATGAAAAACTGTTTTTT
CASSSGTGDEKLFF